This is a list of T cell receptor beta chains from one sample in a study of blood T cell repertoires in COVID-19. The assay was immunoSEQ multiplex PCR, and TCRdb's table has in-frame clones only and misses some. Seen here are 130,000 to 150,000 clones, around nine tenths observed once, and the top ten hold around 4.5%. The sample taken for sequencing was peripheral blood. Every receptor here comes from a woman aged 40 to 50 with acute or convalescent COVID-19. The CDR3 runs from the conserved cysteine through the conserved F or W. The D gene is left open where the match is weak. Clone size is stated in some rows and not others, as once, few, many or a class when expanded.

>TRBV28|-|16|TRBJ2-3|-
TGTGCCAGCAGTTTATCGACAGCGAAATTTACAGATACGCAGTATTTT
CASSLSTAKFTDTQYF
>TRBV20-1|-|11|TRBJ2-7|-
TGCAGTGCTGTCAGGGGCTACGAGCAGTACTTC
CSAVRGYEQYF
>TRBV18|-|16|TRBJ2-1|TRBD2
TGTGCCAGCTCCCCTTTCACGGGGGGGTCCTACAATGAGCAGTTCTTC
CASSPFTGGSYNEQFF
>TRBV4-1|-|15|TRBJ2-1|-
TGCGCCAGCAGCCAGGTCGGGTACTCCTACAATGAGCAGTTCTTC
CASSQVGYSYNEQFF
>TRBV9|-|15|TRBJ2-5|TRBD2
TGTGCCAGCAGCGTAGGGTCTAGCGGCCAAGAGACCCAGTACTTC
CASSVGSSGQETQYF
>TRBV18|-|15|TRBJ1-2|-
TGTGCCAGCTCACCAGGGCAGGGGAAGGCCTATGGCTACACCTTC
CASSPGQGKAYGYTF
>TRBV19|-|15|TRBJ1-1|-
TGTGCCAGTACTCAAGGAGGGCTTGGAGTTACTGAAGCTTTCTTT
CASTQGGLGVTEAFF
>TRBV6-5|-|16|TRBJ1-3|TRBD1
TGTGCCAGCAGTTACCAGACAGGGAGGTCTGGAAACACCATATATTTT
CASSYQTGRSGNTIYF
>TRBV7-9|-|13|TRBJ2-7|TRBD1
TGTGCCAGCAGCTCCCGGGACAGGGGCGAGCAGTACTTC
CASSSRDRGEQYF
>TRBV9|-|15|TRBJ2-7|TRBD2
TGTGCCAGCAGCATCCAGACTAGCGGATCCTACGAGCAGTACTTC
CASSIQTSGSYEQYF
>TRBV7-9|once|18|TRBJ2-2|-
TGTGCCAGCAGGAAGCGGATCGGGGGAAACACGAACACCGGGGAGCTGTTTTTT
CASRKRIGGNTNTGELFF
>TRBV9|-|13|TRBJ1-5|-
TGTGCCAGCAGCGTAGATCCAGGCCGGCCCCAGCATTTT
CASSVDPGRPQHF
>TRBV4-1|-|14|TRBJ1-2|TRBD1
TGCGCCAGCAGCCAAGAACAGGGGAACTATGGCTACACCTTC
CASSQEQGNYGYTF
>TRBV29-1|-|15|TRBJ2-3|-
TGCAGCGTTGATTCGGCAGGAACTAGCACAGATACGCAGTATTTT
CSVDSAGTSTDTQYF
>TRBV6-2/TRBV6-3|many|14|TRBJ2-3|TRBD1
TGTGCCAGCAGTCTGGGACAGCCCACAGATACGCAGTATTTT
CASSLGQPTDTQYF
>TRBV2|once|14|TRBJ1-2|-
TGTGCCAGCAGTGAGATCGGAGCCGGGTGGGGCTACACCTTC
CASSEIGAGWGYTF
>TRBV10-3|-|14|TRBJ2-5|-
TGTGCCATCAGCCGGGACATCAGAAAAGAGACCCAGTACTTC
CAISRDIRKETQYF
>TRBV19|few|15|TRBJ2-1|TRBD1
TGTGCCAGTAGTATAGAGGGACAGGGTCCCTACGAGCAGTTCTTC
CASSIEGQGPYEQFF
>TRBV5-6|-|14|TRBJ2-7|TRBD2
TGTGCCAGCAGCTTGGTTGGGCGGGAGTTCGAGCAGTACTTC
CASSLVGREFEQYF
>TRBV2|-|11|TRBJ2-1|TRBD2
TGTGCCAGCAGTGGGACTAGCGGGCAGTTCTTC
CASSGTSGQFF
>TRBV6-5|-|14|TRBJ1-5|TRBD1
TGTGCCACCTGGGACAGGTATAGCAATCAGCCCCAGCATTTT
CATWDRYSNQPQHF
>TRBV4-1|-|17|TRBJ1-1|-
TGCGCCAGCAGCCCCCTAGACTCATCTAAAGAGGGAGCCGAAGCTTTCTTT
CASSPLDSSKEGAEAFF
>TRBV10-1|once|19|TRBJ2-7|TRBD1
TGCGCCAGCAGTGAGTCGGGAGGACAGGGACTTCGTCTCTCCTACGAGCAGTACTTC
CASSESGGQGLRLSYEQYF
>TRBV21-1|-|16|TRBJ2-5|-
TGTGCCAGCAGCGTTAGATCCTTCGCTTCTCAAGAGACCCAGTACTTC
CASSVRSFASQETQYF
>TRBV4-1|-|16|TRBJ2-1|-
TGCGCCAGCAGCCAATTCCCCGCGGGCACTTACAATGAGCAGTTCTTC
CASSQFPAGTYNEQFF
>TRBV3-1/TRBV3-2|-|16|TRBJ2-3|TRBD2
TGTGCCAGCAGCCTACTAGCGGGGGGCCTCACAGATACGCAGTATTTT
CASSLLAGGLTDTQYF
>TRBV7-9|-|15|TRBJ2-3|TRBD2
TGTGCCAGCAGCTTCGGACTAGCGGGAGGAGATACGCAGTATTTT
CASSFGLAGGDTQYF
>TRBV3-1/TRBV3-2|-|15|TRBJ2-1|-
TGTGCCAGCAGCCCTGGGAGGCCCACCTACAATGAGCAGTTCTTC
CASSPGRPTYNEQFF
>TRBV15|-|13|TRBJ2-2|-
TGTGCCACCAGCAGACTGTTCACCGGGGAGCTGTTTTTT
CATSRLFTGELFF
>TRBV2|-|16|TRBJ2-1|TRBD2
TGTGCCAGCAGCCTTCTACTAGCGGGGGCTGATAATGAGCAGTTCTTC
CASSLLLAGADNEQFF
>TRBV7-2|-|17|TRBJ1-2|-
TGTGCCAGCAGCTTATGGTGGAGCCCCATGGCCTTCTATGGCTACACCTTC
CASSLWWSPMAFYGYTF
>TRBV13|-|15|TRBJ1-6|-
TGTGCCAGCAGCTTAACAGGGTCCTATAATTCACCCCTCCACTTT
CASSLTGSYNSPLHF
>TRBV28|once|15|TRBJ2-6|-
TGTGCCAGCAGTAAACGGGGCTCTGGGGCCAACGTCCTGACTTTC
CASSKRGSGANVLTF
>TRBV28|few|13|TRBJ1-5|-
TGTGCCACCGGTTCCTATAGCAATCAGCCCCAGCATTTT
CATGSYSNQPQHF
>TRBV11-2|-|20|TRBJ2-3|TRBD2
TGTGCCAGCAGCTTAGATCGTCTAGCGGGGGGGACCGTCCTCACAGATACGCAGTATTTT
CASSLDRLAGGTVLTDTQYF
>TRBV25-1|-|16|TRBJ2-5|TRBD1
TGTGCCAGCAGTGAATATAGAGGACAGGCGAGGGAGACCCAGTACTTC
CASSEYRGQARETQYF
>TRBV20-1|-|13|TRBJ2-1|-
TGCAGTGCTAGTGGGACTCCTTACAATGAGCAGTTCTTC
CSASGTPYNEQFF
>TRBV9|-|14|TRBJ2-3|-
TGTGCCAGCAGCGTAGGGGGGGGGCAGGATACGCAGTATTTT
CASSVGGGQDTQYF
>TRBV19|-|14|TRBJ2-7|-
TGTGCCAGTAGTATGCCCGGGGACTCCTACGAGCAGTACTTC
CASSMPGDSYEQYF
>TRBV6-5|few|14|TRBJ1-4|-
TGTGCCAGCAGTTTATGGCAGGGAAATGAAAAACTGTTTTTT
CASSLWQGNEKLFF
>TRBV19|-|13|TRBJ1-1|-
TGTGCCAGTAGTTCCCTAGGCGGGGAGACCTCCATCTTT
CASSSLGGETSIF
>TRBV19|-|12|TRBJ1-1|-
TGTGCCAGCTGGGACTGGGACACTGAAGCTTTCTTT
CASWDWDTEAFF
>TRBV12-3/TRBV12-4|-|13|TRBJ2-3|-
TGTGCCAGCAGTTGGAGGGGGCGGGATACGCAGTATTTT
CASSWRGRDTQYF
>TRBV7-2|-|14|TRBJ2-1|TRBD2
TGTGCCAGCAGCAAAAGCGGGGGGGACTATGAGCAGTTCTTC
CASSKSGGDYEQFF
>TRBV28|-|14|TRBJ1-5|TRBD1
TGTGCCAGCAGCACACAAACAGGGGGCCAGCCCCAGCATTTT
CASSTQTGGQPQHF
>TRBV19|-|14|TRBJ1-2|-
TGTGCCAGTAGTCAACGGGTTTCTAACTATGGCTACACCTTC
CASSQRVSNYGYTF
>TRBV24-1|once|15|TRBJ2-1|TRBD1
TGTGCCACCAGTGAAAGGACAGGGGTTACGGTTGAGCAGTTCTTC
CATSERTGVTVEQFF
>TRBV21-1|-|16|TRBJ1-1|-
TGTGCCAGCAGCAGTCCGACAGGGCTTATGAACACTGAAGCTTTCTTT
CASSSPTGLMNTEAFF
>TRBV5-1|-|17|TRBJ2-7|-
TGCGCCAGCAGCTGGCGCCCCAGTGGAGAGAGCTCCTACGAGCAGTACTTC
CASSWRPSGESSYEQYF
>TRBV6-5|-|15|TRBJ1-1|-
TGTGCCAGCAGTTACGGGGCAGATATGAACACTGAAGCTTTCTTT
CASSYGADMNTEAFF
>TRBV7-9|-|14|TRBJ2-7|TRBD1
TGTGCCAGCAGCCTAACGGGACAGGACTACGAGCAGTACTTC
CASSLTGQDYEQYF
>TRBV7-2|-|14|TRBJ2-7|TRBD1
TGTGCCAGCAGCTTGGGACAGGGCAACTACGAGCAGTACTTC
CASSLGQGNYEQYF
>TRBV12-3/TRBV12-4|-|13|TRBJ2-1|TRBD1
TGTGCCAGCAGTTTACTAGGGGGCAGCGAGCAGTTCTTC
CASSLLGGSEQFF
>TRBV27|-|14|TRBJ2-7|-
TGTGCCAGCAGTTTATACGGGTTATCCTACGAGCAGTACTTC
CASSLYGLSYEQYF
>TRBV7-6|-|16|TRBJ1-1|TRBD1
TGTGCCAGCAGCTCCTATACCGGGACCCTAGCAGGGGGGGCTTTCTTT
CASSSYTGTLAGGAFF
>TRBV2|-|12|TRBJ2-2|-
TGTGCCAGCACAGGAAACACCGGGGAGCTGTTTTTT
CASTGNTGELFF
>TRBV5-1|-|15|TRBJ2-2|TRBD2
TGCGCCAGCAGTACTAGCGGGGGGAACACCGGGGAGCTGTTTTTT
CASSTSGGNTGELFF
>TRBV20-1|-|10|TRBJ2-1|-
TGCAGTGCACAGGACAATGAGCAGTTCTTC
CSAQDNEQFF
>TRBV10-3|-|13|TRBJ1-6|-
TGTGCCATCAGTTCGGGGGAAGGATCACCCCTCCACTTT
CAISSGEGSPLHF
>TRBV28|-|12|TRBJ2-3|-
TGTGCCAGCAGTTCCCTCCAGGGTCAGCAGTATTTT
CASSSLQGQQYF